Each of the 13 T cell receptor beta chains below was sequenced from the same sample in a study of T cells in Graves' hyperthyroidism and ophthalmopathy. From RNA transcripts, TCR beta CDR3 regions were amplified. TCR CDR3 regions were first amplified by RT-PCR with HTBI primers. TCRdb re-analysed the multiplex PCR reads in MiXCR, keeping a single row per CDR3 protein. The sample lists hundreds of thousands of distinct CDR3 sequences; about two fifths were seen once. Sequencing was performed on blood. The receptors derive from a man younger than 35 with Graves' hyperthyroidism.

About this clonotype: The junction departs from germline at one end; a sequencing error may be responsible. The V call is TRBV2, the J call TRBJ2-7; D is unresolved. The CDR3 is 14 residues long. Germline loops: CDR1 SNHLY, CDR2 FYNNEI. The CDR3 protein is CTSSGLMGSGEQYF. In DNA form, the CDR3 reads TGTACCAGCAGTGGGCTTATGGGGTCCGGCGAGCAGTACTTC.

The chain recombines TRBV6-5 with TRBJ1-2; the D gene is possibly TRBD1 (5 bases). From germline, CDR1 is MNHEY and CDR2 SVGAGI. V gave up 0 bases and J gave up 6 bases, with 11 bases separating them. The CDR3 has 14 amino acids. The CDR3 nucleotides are TGTGCCAGCAGTTACTCGGGCAGGGTCGATGGCTACACCTTC. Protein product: CASSYSGRVDGYTF.

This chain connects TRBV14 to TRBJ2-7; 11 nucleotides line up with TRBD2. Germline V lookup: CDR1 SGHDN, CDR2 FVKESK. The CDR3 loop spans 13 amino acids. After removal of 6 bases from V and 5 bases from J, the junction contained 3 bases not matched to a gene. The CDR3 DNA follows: TGTGCCAGCAGTCGGGGACTAGCGGACGAGCAGTACTTC. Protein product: CASSRGLADEQYF.

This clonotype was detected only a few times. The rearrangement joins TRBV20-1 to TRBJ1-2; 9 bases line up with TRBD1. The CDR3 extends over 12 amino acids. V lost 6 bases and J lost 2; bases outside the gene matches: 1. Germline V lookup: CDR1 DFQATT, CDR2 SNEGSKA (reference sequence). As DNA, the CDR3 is TGCAGTGCCGGGACAGGGAACTATGGCTACACCTTC. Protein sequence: CSAGTGNYGYTF.

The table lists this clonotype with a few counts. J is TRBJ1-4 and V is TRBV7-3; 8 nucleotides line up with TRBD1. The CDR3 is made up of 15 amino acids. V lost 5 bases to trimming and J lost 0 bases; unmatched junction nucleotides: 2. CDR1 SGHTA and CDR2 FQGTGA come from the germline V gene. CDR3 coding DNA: TGTGCCAGCAGCAGGACAGGGCCAACTAATGAAAAACTGTTTTTT. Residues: CASSRTGPTNEKLFF.

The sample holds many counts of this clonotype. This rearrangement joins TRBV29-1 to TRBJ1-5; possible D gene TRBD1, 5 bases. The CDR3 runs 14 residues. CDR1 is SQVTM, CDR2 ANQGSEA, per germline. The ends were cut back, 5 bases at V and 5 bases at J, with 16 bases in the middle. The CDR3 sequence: CSVRDSNQDQPQHF. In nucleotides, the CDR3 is TGCAGCGTTAGAGACAGTAACCAAGATCAGCCCCAGCATTTT.

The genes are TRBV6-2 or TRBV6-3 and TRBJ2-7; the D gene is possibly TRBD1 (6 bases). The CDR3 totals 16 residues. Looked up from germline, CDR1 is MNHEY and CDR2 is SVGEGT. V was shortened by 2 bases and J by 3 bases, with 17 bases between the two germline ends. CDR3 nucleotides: TGTGCCAGCAGTTACACCGGGACACTTATCCTCTACGAGCAGTACTTC. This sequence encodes CASSYTGTLILYEQYF.

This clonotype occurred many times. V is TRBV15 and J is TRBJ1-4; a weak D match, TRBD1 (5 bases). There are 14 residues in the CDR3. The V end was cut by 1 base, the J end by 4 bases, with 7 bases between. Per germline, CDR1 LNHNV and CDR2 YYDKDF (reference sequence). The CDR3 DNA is TGTGCCACCAGCAGAGCGGGGGTTAATGAAAAACTGTTTTTT. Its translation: CATSRAGVNEKLFF.

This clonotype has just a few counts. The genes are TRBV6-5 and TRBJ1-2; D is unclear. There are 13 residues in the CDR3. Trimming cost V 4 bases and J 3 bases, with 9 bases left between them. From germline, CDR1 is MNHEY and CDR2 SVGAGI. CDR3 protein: CASSSRVDYGYTF. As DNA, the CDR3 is TGTGCCAGCAGTTCGCGGGTGGACTATGGCTACACCTTC.

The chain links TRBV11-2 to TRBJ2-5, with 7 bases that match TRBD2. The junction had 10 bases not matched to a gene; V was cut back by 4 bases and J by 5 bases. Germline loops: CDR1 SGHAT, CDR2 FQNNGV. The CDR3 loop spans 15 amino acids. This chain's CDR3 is CASSYPGGRRETQYF. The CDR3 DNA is TGTGCCAGCAGCTACCCCGGGGGGAGGAGGGAGACCCAGTACTTC.

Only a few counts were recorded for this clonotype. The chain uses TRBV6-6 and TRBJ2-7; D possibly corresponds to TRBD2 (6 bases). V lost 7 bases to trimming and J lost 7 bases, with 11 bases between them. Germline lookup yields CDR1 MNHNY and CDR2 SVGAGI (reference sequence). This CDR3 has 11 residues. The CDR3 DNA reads TGTGCCAGCAACTACCGGGGGGAGCAGTACTTC. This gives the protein CASNYRGEQYF.

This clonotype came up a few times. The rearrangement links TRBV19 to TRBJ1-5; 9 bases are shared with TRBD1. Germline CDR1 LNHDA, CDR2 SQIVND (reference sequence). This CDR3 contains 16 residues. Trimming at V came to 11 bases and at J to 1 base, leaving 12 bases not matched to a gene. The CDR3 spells CAGGGTGFRSNQPQHF. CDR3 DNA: TGTGCCGGCGGGGGGACAGGGTTTCGAAGCAATCAGCCCCAGCATTTT.

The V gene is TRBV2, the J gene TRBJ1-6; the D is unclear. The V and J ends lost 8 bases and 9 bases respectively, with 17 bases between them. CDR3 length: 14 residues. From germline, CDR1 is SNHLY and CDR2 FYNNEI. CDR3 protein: CASPYERLSSPLHF. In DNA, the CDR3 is TGTGCCAGCCCCTACGAGAGGCTGAGTTCACCCCTCCACTTT. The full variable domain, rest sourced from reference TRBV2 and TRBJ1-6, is EPEVTQTPSHQVTQMGQEVILRCVPISNHLYFYWYRQILGQKVEFLVSFYNNEISEKSEIFDDQFSVERPDGSNFTLKIRSTKLEDSAMYFCASPYERLSSPLHFGNGTRLTVT.